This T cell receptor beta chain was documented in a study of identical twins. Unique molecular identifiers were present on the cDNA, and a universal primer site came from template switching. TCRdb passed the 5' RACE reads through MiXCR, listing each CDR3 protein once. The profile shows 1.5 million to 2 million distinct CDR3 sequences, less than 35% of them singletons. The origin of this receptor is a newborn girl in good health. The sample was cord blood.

This chain's CDR3 is CASSDGTGSTDTQYF. The CDR3, as DNA: TGTGCCAGCAGTGATGGGACAGGGAGCACAGATACGCAGTATTTT. This rearrangement joins TRBV2 to TRBJ2-3, with 9 positions matching TRBD1. The CDR3 loop spans 15 amino acids. J lost 0 bases, V lost 3 bases, and 1 base had no gene match. The germline gives CDR1 SNHLY, CDR2 FYNNEI. The full variable domain, with the rest looked up from reference TRBV2 and TRBJ2-3, is EPEVTQTPSHQVTQMGQEVILRCVPISNHLYFYWYRQILGQKVEFLVSFYNNEISEKSEIFDDQFSVERPDGSNFTLKIRSTKLEDSAMYFCASSDGTGSTDTQYFGPGTRLTVL.